The rows below give T cell receptor beta chains drawn from one sample of a study of blood T cell repertoires in COVID-19. Sequencing used immunoSEQ multiplex PCR; TCRdb keeps in-frame clones, though not all of them. The profile shows about 210,000 clones, 92% of them singletons. What was sequenced was peripheral blood. These receptor sequences come from a man aged 30 to 45 with acute or convalescent COVID-19. CDR3s include the opening cysteine and the closing phenylalanine or tryptophan. Fields, in order: CDR3 protein, CDR3 length, J gene, V gene.

CSVETSGTSYEQYF 14 TRBJ2-7 TRBV29-1
CSVDTRGGEQYF 12 TRBJ2-7 TRBV29-1
CASSPPGGNSYEQYF 15 TRBJ2-7 TRBV18
CASSYRVSNQPQHF 14 TRBJ1-5 TRBV28
CASRRGGVGYTF 12 TRBJ1-2 TRBV6-5
CASSPTTGFDTEAFF 15 TRBJ1-1 TRBV18
CASSWTGNTEAFF 13 TRBJ1-1 TRBV6-5
CASVPGGRLDTQYF 14 TRBJ2-3 TRBV28
CASRSVGNQPQHF 13 TRBJ1-5 TRBV19
CASSPSSGAPDTQYF 15 TRBJ2-3 TRBV18
CASSAGLVEEQYF 13 TRBJ2-7 TRBV19
CASSFGDQPQHF 12 TRBJ1-5 TRBV5-4
CASSAWTNGYTF 12 TRBJ1-2 TRBV3-1/TRBV3-2
CASSWGLAGVGNEQFF 16 TRBJ2-1 TRBV5-6
CATGGGTDTQYF 12 TRBJ2-3 TRBV10-3